These 15 T cell receptor beta chains came from one sample sequenced in a study of vaccination and CD4 T cells after COVID-19. The sample's treatment: roughly nine-day PBMC culture with coronavirus spike peptide pools or control peptides (ViraFEST assay). No antigens are known for them. Cultured CD4+ T cell DNA was sequenced using the Oncomine TCR Beta short-read assay. TCRdb reanalysed the PCR reads using MiXCR and keeps one entry per CDR3 protein. The table lists roughly 15,000 distinct CDR3 sequences, around 52% of them singletons. The specimen sequenced was CD4+ T cells from blood, cultured in vitro. These receptors all come from a human donor who had recovered from COVID-19.

The chain links TRBV6-1 to TRBJ2-3; no reliable D call. CDR1 is MNHNS and CDR2 is SASEGT in the germline V gene. Trimming took 6 bases from V and 3 from J, leaving 7 bases between them. This CDR3 contains 12 residues. CDR3 sequence: CASSRSTDTQYF. In nucleotides, the CDR3 is TGTGCCAGCAGCCGAAGTACAGATACGCAGTATTTT.

The chain couples TRBV6-2 or TRBV6-3 to TRBJ2-1; D not certain. V was pared by 3 bases and J by 6 bases, with 9 bases between. Germline CDR1 reads MNHEY; CDR2 reads SVGEGT. This CDR3 has 13 amino acids. The CDR3 protein is CASSYLTSNEQFF. CDR3 DNA: TGTGCCAGCAGTTATCTCACCAGCAATGAGCAGTTCTTC.

This rearrangement joins TRBV20-1 to TRBJ2-7; 11 bases agree with TRBD2. Germline CDR1 and CDR2: DFQATT and SNEGSKA (reference sequence). This CDR3 region has 14 residues. J was trimmed by 4 bases and V by 2 bases; bases with no gene match: 4. The CDR3 spells CSARSGTSGYEQYF. CDR3 DNA sequence: TGCAGTGCTAGATCCGGGACTAGCGGATACGAGCAGTACTTC.

The chain employs TRBV10-3 and TRBJ2-5, with D unresolved. Deletions cut 3 bases from V and 0 bases from J, with 8 bases between. The CDR3 length is 14 residues. CDR1 ENHRY and CDR2 SYGVKD come from the germline V gene. In DNA, the CDR3 is TGTGCCATCAGTGACTTGACTGACCAAGAGACCCAGTACTTC. It is translated as CAISDLTDQETQYF.

The sample holds a few counts of this clonotype. The gene calls are TRBV7-3 and TRBJ2-3; tentative D call: TRBD2 (5 bases). CDR1 SGHTA and CDR2 FQGTGA come from the germline V gene. The CDR3 extends over 16 amino acids. The ends were cut back, 5 bases at V and 3 bases at J, with 18 bases in the middle. This chain's CDR3 is CASSGGSGQGTDTQYF. The CDR3 coding sequence is TGTGCCAGCAGCGGAGGCAGCGGCCAAGGGACAGATACGCAGTATTTT.

V gene TRBV27 combines with J gene TRBJ1-2; D is uncertain. Germline loops: CDR1 MNHEY, CDR2 SMNVEV (reference sequence). The CDR3 covers 15 residues. Trimming pared 2 bases from V and 4 bases from J, leaving 14 bases between. The CDR3 DNA reads TGTGCCAGCAGTTTAACCTTCGACAAGAGCTATGGCTACACCTTC. Translating it yields CASSLTFDKSYGYTF.

This clonotype was recorded only once. This chain joins TRBV6-5 and TRBJ2-6, with 7 positions matching TRBD1. This CDR3 comprises 15 residues. After removal of 4 bases from V and 1 base from J, the junction contained 1 base not matched to a gene. Looked up from germline, CDR1 is MNHEY and CDR2 is SVGAGI. CDR3 region: CASSSGGSGANVLTF. CDR3 in DNA: TGTGCCAGCAGTTCAGGGGGTTCTGGGGCCAACGTCCTGACTTTC.

This rearrangement joins TRBV2 to TRBJ2-5; D unclear. This CDR3 is built from 14 residues. Germline V gene lookup returns CDR1 SNHLY and CDR2 FYNNEI. The V end lost 6 bases, the J end lost 0 bases, and 11 bases lay between the germline ends. CDR3 sequence: CASSFSTNQETQYF. CDR3 nucleotide sequence: TGTGCCAGCAGCTTCTCTACTAACCAAGAGACCCAGTACTTC.

V gene TRBV7-9 combines with J gene TRBJ1-3; tentatively, D is TRBD1 (6 bases). V lost 1 base, J lost 1 base, and 11 bases lay in between. In germline, CDR1 is SEHNR, CDR2 FQNEAQ (reference sequence). The CDR3 loop spans 16 amino acids. The DNA of the CDR3 is TGTGCCAGCAGCTTAGGTACAGGGCGTTCTGGAAACACCATATATTTT. Protein product: CASSLGTGRSGNTIYF.

A few counts support this clonotype. The gene calls are TRBV6-1 and TRBJ1-2; D may be TRBD1 (6 bases). Germline V gene data show CDR1 as MNHNS and CDR2 as SASEGT. The V end lost 3 bases, the J end lost 7 bases, and 12 bases lay between the germline ends. This CDR3 has 13 amino acids. The CDR3 nucleotides are TGTGCCAGCAGTGACGAAGGACAGCGTGGCTACACCTTC. Its protein product is CASSDEGQRGYTF.

In this sample, this clonotype turned up a few times. The chain is built from TRBV24-1 and TRBJ2-5; TRBD2 might be the D (6 bases). CDR1 is KGHDR and CDR2 is SFDVKD in the germline V gene. The CDR3 loop spans 15 amino acids. The V end was cut by 7 bases, the J end by 6 bases, with 20 bases between. The CDR3 DNA sequence: TGTGCCACCAGGAGTGGGCCGGCCGGGAGCCAGACCCAGTACTTC. Its translation is CATRSGPAGSQTQYF.

The chain links TRBV30 to TRBJ1-1, with D hard to call. V was shortened by 2 bases and J by 0 bases, with 10 bases between the two germline ends. CDR3 length: 14 amino acids. Germline assignment: CDR1 GTSNPN and CDR2 SVGIG (reference sequence). CDR3 coding DNA: TGTGCCTGGAGTATAAACAGTTTGAACACTGAAGCTTTCTTT. It codes for CAWSINSLNTEAFF.

The V gene is TRBV20-1, the J gene TRBJ2-1, with 12 bases that match TRBD2. The junction had 4 bases not matched to a gene; V was cut back by 0 bases and J by 7 bases. The germline V gene encodes CDR1 DFQATT and CDR2 SNEGSKA (reference sequence). CDR3 length: 15 amino acids. The CDR3 loop reads CSARDMTSGGNEQFF. In DNA form, the CDR3 reads TGCAGTGCTAGAGATATGACTAGCGGGGGTAATGAGCAGTTCTTC.

This clonotype was seen only a few times. V and J are TRBV6-1 and TRBJ1-4; D is ambiguous. Germline loops: CDR1 MNHNS, CDR2 SASEGT. Trimming took 6 bases from V and 5 from J, leaving 10 bases between them. The CDR3 runs 13 residues. The CDR3 DNA is TGTGCCAGCAGCCGGGGAGTAAATGAAAAACTGTTTTTT. Its translation: CASSRGVNEKLFF.

J is TRBJ2-3 and V is TRBV6-1; perhaps TRBD2 as D (5 bases). Between the trimmed V and J ends, which lost 8 bases and 0 bases, there was a span of 9 bases. The V gene's germline CDR1 is MNHNS and CDR2 SASEGT. The CDR3 loop spans 13 amino acids. CDR3 coding DNA: TGTGCCAGCCGGCGCGGGAGCACAGATACGCAGTATTTT. Protein product: CASRRGSTDTQYF.